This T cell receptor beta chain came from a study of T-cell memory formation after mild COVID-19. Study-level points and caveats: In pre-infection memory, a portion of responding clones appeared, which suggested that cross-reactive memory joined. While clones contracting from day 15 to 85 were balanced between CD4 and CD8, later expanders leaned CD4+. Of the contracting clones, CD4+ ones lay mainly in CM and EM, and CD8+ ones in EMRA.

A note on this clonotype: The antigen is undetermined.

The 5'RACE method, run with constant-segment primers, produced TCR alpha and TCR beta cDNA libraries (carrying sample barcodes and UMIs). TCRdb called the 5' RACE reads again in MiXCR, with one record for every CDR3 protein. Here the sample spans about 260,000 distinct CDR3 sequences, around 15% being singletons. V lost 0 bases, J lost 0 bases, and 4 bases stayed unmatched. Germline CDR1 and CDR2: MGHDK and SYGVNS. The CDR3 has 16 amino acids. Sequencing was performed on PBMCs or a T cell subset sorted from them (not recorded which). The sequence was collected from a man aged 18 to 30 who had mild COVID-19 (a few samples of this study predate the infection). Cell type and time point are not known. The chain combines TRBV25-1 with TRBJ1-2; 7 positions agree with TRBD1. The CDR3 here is CASSEYTGTANYGYTF. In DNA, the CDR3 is TGTGCCAGCAGTGAATATACTGGGACAGCTAACTATGGCTACACCTTC.